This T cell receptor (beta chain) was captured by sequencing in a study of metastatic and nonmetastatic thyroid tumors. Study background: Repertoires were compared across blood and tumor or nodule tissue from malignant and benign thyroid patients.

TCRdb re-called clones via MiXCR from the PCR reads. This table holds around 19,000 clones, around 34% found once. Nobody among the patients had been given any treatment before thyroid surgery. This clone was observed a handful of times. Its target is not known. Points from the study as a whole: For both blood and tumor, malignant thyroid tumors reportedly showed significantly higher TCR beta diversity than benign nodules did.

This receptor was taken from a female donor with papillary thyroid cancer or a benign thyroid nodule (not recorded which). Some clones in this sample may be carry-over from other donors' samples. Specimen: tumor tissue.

In nucleotides, the CDR3 is TGTGCCAGCAGTTCGCTCGGGGAGCTGTTTTTT. Its translation: CASSSLGELFF. The chain carries TRBV27 and TRBJ2-2; D is unresolved. The length of the CDR3 is 11 residues. Trimming removed 4 bases from V and 7 bases from J, with 4 bases in between. CDR1 and CDR2 from the germline V gene are MNHEY and SMNVEV (reference sequence).